The T cell receptor beta chain under discussion was sequenced for a study of graft-versus-host responses after intestinal transplantation. Only in-frame clones appear in the TCRdb table, and some are missing; sequencing was by immunoSEQ multiplex PCR. The sample has roughly 120,000 clones; roughly nine tenths are singletons. As for this clone: Its antigen is not identified.

This TCR derives from a human donor who received an intestinal transplant. The sample was unstimulated CD4+ T cells sorted from spleen or lymph node cells, taken before intestinal transplant.

For the CDR3, the DNA is TGTGCCAGCGTTAACCTTGGCCCCCAGGGTCCCCTCCACTTT. Translation: CASVNLGPQGPLHF. The genes are TRBV2 and TRBJ1-6; tentative D call: TRBD1 (5 bases). The CDR3 is 14 residues long. Trimming removed 8 bases at V and 13 bases at J, with 21 bases between. Germline assignment: CDR1 SNHLY and CDR2 FYNNEI.